This T cell receptor beta chain was sequenced during a study of cytomegalovirus exposure and HLA in healthy donors (TCRdb year 2017). Some background on the complete study: According to an earlier analysis of 450 to 650 of the donors, 150 million to 200 million T cells yielded over 100 million unique TCR beta sequences and roughly 280 Gb of sequence data. An early release covering 550 to 650 HLA-typed donors comprised approximately 290 gigabases of sequencing data and 85 million to 100 million unique TCR sequences. Of the roughly 420 genotyped donors, roughly 76% were placed in the genetic ancestry cluster associated with self-reported Caucasian donors. The study aimed to test whether signatures of past pathogen exposure could be identified by cataloging public T cell receptors. Using immunosequencing, the study profiled T cell repertoires from about 610 subjects and related those repertoires to cytomegalovirus serostatus. In addition to the first cohort of 666 subjects, a separate validation cohort of 120 different subjects was used. To predict cytomegalovirus infection status, the study brought together high-throughput TCR immunosequencing, statistical association of individual TCRs with disease status, and machine learning. A later analysis re-analyzed previously published TCR beta repertoires from about 600 donors and added high-resolution HLA genotyping to study TCR occurrence patterns. The later analysis used no new phenotypic data to find candidate immune exposures, relying instead on TCR beta sequences and their occurrence across donors. To decide whether each TCR beta V gene segment behaved as functional or pseudogenic, an earlier analysis of some 600 of the donors relied on high-throughput TCR beta sequencing. Donor age, sex, ethnicity and CMV serostatus were compiled alongside the repertoire data. In a later genetic analysis, genome-wide SNP genotypes for about 55% of the roughly 700 donors were used, and that subset was treated as a discovery cohort. All discovery cohort repertoires had been generated using a single sequencing platform. HLA typing covered class I and class II loci at four-digit resolution. Typing coverage differed by locus: A, B, C, DRB1 and DQB1 were typed in about 620-630 donors, DQA1 in about 560, DPA1 in some 610, and DPB1 in just under 490. About five DR-DQ haplotypes were handled as single units for association and clustering, since linkage in the cohort was strong. On average, around 200,000 unique TCR beta nucleotide sequences were sequenced per donor among a few hundred genotyped donors of the cohort, with roughly 18% of those sequences being non-productive.

Only a few counts were recorded for this clone. Its antigen specificity is not known. Nothing much larger sits one base from this clone, and base qualities are not available. In total, around 600 healthy bone marrow donors made up the cohort. At the time of sampling, all cohort members were nominally healthy, though unrecorded immune exposures were likely present. The donor tested CMV seronegative and was one of the 352 seronegative cohort members. Each donor provided a peripheral blood sample, and peripheral blood mononuclear cells were used for TCR beta sequencing. Genomic DNA was extracted from the blood cell samples with the Qiagen DNeasy Blood Extraction Kit. The method behind the library was the immunoSEQ multiplex PCR assay. For the multiplex PCR, a mixture combining 60 forward primers for TCR Vbeta segments and 13 reverse primers for TCR Jbeta segments was used. The CDR3 region of rearranged TCR beta genes was amplified from genomic DNA with a multiplex PCR assay. The amplified TCR beta libraries were sequenced on the Illumina HiSeq System as 87-base-pair reads. As for the authors' bioinformatics: A later analysis counted about 80 million unique TCR beta chains across the 666 repertoires, and 9 million to 14 million of these chains were shared by at least two donors. A nearest-neighbor algorithm error-corrected the raw reads and collapsed the reads into unique sequences, merging closely related sequences to remove PCR and sequencing errors. To assign V, D and J gene segments, CDR3 sequences were aligned to IMGT reference sequences. For a sequence to be retained, a match of at least six nucleotides to both a V gene segment and a J gene segment was required. Rearrangements were called productive when the CDR3 lacked stop codons and stayed in frame with V and J; all others were non-productive. Following IMGT convention, CDR3 was defined as the stretch from the second conserved V-encoded cysteine up to the conserved J-encoded phenylalanine. In an earlier analysis of more than 550 of the donors, sequences lacking an unambiguous match to a single V gene segment were excluded. An earlier analysis of a few hundred of the donors classified V segments as functional when productive rearrangements were above 56.7% and as segregating when the standard deviation between donors was above 5%. A statistical classification framework was built to diagnose cytomegalovirus status from the catalog of TCR beta chain sequences. A later analysis assigned V and J genes by comparing TCR nucleotide sequences with IMGT/GENE-DB human TR gene sequences. The TCRdist pipeline was used in a later analysis to assign CDR3 sequences and most-parsimonious VDJ recombination scenarios. In a later analysis, each TCR beta chain was defined by its CDR3 amino acid sequence together with its V-gene family, and reads without a unique V-gene family were excluded. In a later analysis, approximately 640 highly shared, low-generation-probability nucleotide sequences were removed to address suspected cross-contamination and a sequencing artifact. In a later analysis, a clonal expansion index was calculated for each public chain from normalized within-repertoire ranks of inferred template counts. A later analysis computed generation probabilities with a VDJ recombination model fitted to out-of-frame rearrangements, and checked the results against IGoR. In a later analysis, hypergeometric tests were used to score TCR-TCR, TCR-HLA and TCR-CMV co-occurrence, with a repertoire-size bias correction applied to TCR pairs. A later analysis estimated false discovery rates by permuting HLA or CMV assignments 20 times. In a later analysis, co-occurring TCRs were grouped with DBSCAN, and TCRdist sequence similarity was added when clustering was performed within HLA-allele-positive subsets. For co-occurrence clustering, repertoires with fewer than 30,000 or more than 120,000 public chains were excluded, along with a handful of repertoires with anomalous nucleotide sharing. Here the immuneACCESS table is served through TCRdb, limited to in-frame sequences with V and J called. Missing clones are a known gap in these copies; in checked studies unresolved V genes cover under half, and the rest lacks a known reason. The DNA gave D and trimming, while V, J and clone size come from that table. For this sample the table gives 150,000 to 200,000 clones, of which around three quarters were detected only once. Jointly, the top ten make up approximately 2.4% of the sample.

From its cysteine to its phenylalanine, the CDR3 spans 16 amino acids. Only the CDR3 DNA is retained, 48 bases long and in frame from the first base. CDR1 and CDR2, looked up from the germline V gene, are SNHLY and FYNNEI. V and J are trimmed by 3 bases and 7 bases, and the gene matches miss 7 bases of the junction. Summary of the overall study and its limitations: The authors suggested that the approach could potentially be extended to other disease states and immunological phenotypes. Because some donors lacked HLA typing at each locus, the association tests relied only on the typed subset. A later genetic analysis reported fewer N-insertions in productive TCRs among donors in an Asian-associated ancestry cluster than the approximately 670-donor mean. In a later analysis, HLA-associated TCR beta chains showed more clonal expansion and lower generation probabilities than non-associated chains that were equally common. A further reported finding was that TCR beta sequences accurately predicted the HLA-A and HLA-B alleles for most subjects in the first cohort. Broadly in line with IMGT annotations, most TCR beta V segments showed up in productive rearrangements about 87% or about 30% of the time in an earlier analysis of a few hundred of the donors. In this cohort, only TCR beta chains were sequenced, and detectable features were limited by the absence of alpha or paired-chain data. Because counts were too low, roughly 18 rarely observed V segments, including chromosome 9 orphons, were left out of the earlier analysis of about 620 of the donors. The presence/absence analyses assumed that sequencing depth was roughly uniform across donors, and that assumption may not be true. A later analysis reported that several top co-occurrence clusters appeared linked to parvovirus B19, influenza, CMV and Epstein-Barr virus. Correlated functional status among segregating V segments might reflect linkage disequilibrium, but an unknown experimental factor could not be ruled out. The classifier was reported to diagnose cytomegalovirus status with high specificity and sensitivity in both the original and validation cohorts. In a later analysis, TCR association rates were found to vary across HLA loci, with the most associated TCRs seen for DRB1 alleles and the fewest for HLA-C alleles. Most TCR sequences were observed very rarely across donors, whereas some public TCRs were present in many individuals. In vitro tests confirmed that a few of the cytomegalovirus-associated TCR beta chains recognize cytomegalovirus antigens. Some IMGT-functional V segments, including TRBV6-2 and TRBV6-3, could not be distinguished by the 87-base-pair reads and were therefore excluded. At a false discovery rate of 0.05, a later analysis linked fewer than 20,000 TCR beta sequences to specific HLA alleles. The only immune exposure information available for the cohort was CMV serostatus. The sequencing pipeline was judged likely to have produced a cluster of highly shared sequence variants as a technical artifact. An association between a missense DCLRE1C variant and V-gene and J-gene trimming of TCR beta chains was found in a later genetic analysis and replicated in an independent cohort. Most CMV-associated TCR beta chains appeared to be HLA-restricted in a later analysis, and the HLA associations seemed to be driven largely by CMV exposure. In the study, around 150 TCR beta chains were listed as associated with cytomegalovirus. Assigning TCR associations to individual alleles was difficult when HLA alleles, especially DR and DQ, strongly co-occurred.

The sequence joins TRBV2 to TRBJ2-4; 12 central nucleotides agree with TRBD2. Sequencing was performed on PBMCs. This clonotype was sampled from a woman in her fifties or sixties in good health and CMV-seronegative. The CDR3 reads CASSDGLAGGRNIQYF. The bases are TGTGCCAGCAGTGACGGTCTAGCGGGGGGGCGGAACATTCAGTACTTC.